The source of this T cell receptor (beta chain) is a study of T cell responses to AZD1222 COVID-19 vaccine. About the study: It was second doses at about 4 or about 12 weeks that were pooled.

V was pared by 4 bases and J by 6 bases, with 16 bases between. The CDR3 consists of 15 residues. Germline CDR1 MNHEY, CDR2 SMNVEV (reference sequence). Clones were read by immunoSEQ multiplex PCR, and TCRdb kept only the in-frame ones, dropping some. Among 150,000 to 200,000 clones listed, 94% were seen once. Findings of the study overall: Among those given AZD1222, only five or six were seropositive at baseline. Donors skewed white British and female; clonal diversity was possibly underestimated. Reportedly, nearly half of unique spike TCRs recognized epitopes outside B.1.351/B.1.1.7 mutations.

With respect to this clone: No antigen is known for it.

V and J are TRBV27 and TRBJ2-1, with D possibly being TRBD2 (6 bases). This receptor was identified in an adult in good health. The starting material was peripheral blood, obtained on day 0 of AZD1222 vaccination. The CDR3: CASSSRLVRGNEQFF. The CDR3 nucleotides are TGTGCCAGCAGTTCTAGACTAGTTAGGGGCAATGAGCAGTTCTTC.